This is a list of T cell receptor beta chains from one sample in a study of shared clonotypes between healthy human individuals. Profiling relied on immunoSEQ multiplex PCR, and the TCRdb table lists in-frame clones only, not all of them. The sample lists about 2.4 million clones, around 90% occurring once. The material sequenced was naive CD4+ T cells sorted from blood. These receptors were taken from a man aged 18-30 years in good health. The CDR3 runs from the conserved cysteine through the conserved F or W. The D gene is left open where the match is weak. Part of the rows lack a size; the others show once, few, many or a class for expanded clones.

TRBD1 | TRBJ1-1 | TRBV29-1 | NA | TGCAGCGTTGTAGTTCAGGGGGCTAACACTGAAGCTTTCTTT | CSVVVQGANTEAFF
NA | TRBJ2-3 | TRBV30 | NA | TGTGCCTGGAGAACGGACCCCCCGGCGGATACGCAGTATTTT | CAWRTDPPADTQYF
TRBD2 | TRBJ2-7 | TRBV6-5 | NA | TGTGCCAGCAGTCGACTAGCGGGAACCTACGAGCAGTACTTC | CASSRLAGTYEQYF
NA | TRBJ2-3 | TRBV2 | NA | TGTGCCAGCAAGGCGATAAGCACAGATACGCAGTATTTT | CASKAISTDTQYF
TRBD1 | TRBJ1-4 | TRBV6-4 | NA | TGTGCCAGCAGTGACGAGGACAGGGAGAAATCTAATGAAAAACTGTTTTTT | CASSDEDREKSNEKLFF
NA | TRBJ1-2 | TRBV28 | NA | TGTGCCAGCAGTATCACAGTCTATGGCTACACCTTC | CASSITVYGYTF
NA | TRBJ2-1 | TRBV18 | once | TGTGCCAGCTCACCACCGGGGAGAAGGGTTCATGAGCAGTTCTTC | CASSPPGRRVHEQFF
NA | TRBJ1-4 | TRBV29-1 | NA | TGCAGCGTTAAGGTACCAGGCGAAAAACTGTTTTTT | CSVKVPGEKLFF
NA | TRBJ2-4 | TRBV19 | NA | TGTGCCAGTAGTACCGGGAACCCCGGCTCGAACATTCAGTACTTC | CASSTGNPGSNIQYF
NA | TRBJ1-2 | TRBV30 | NA | TGTGCCTATAAGGGCTCTAACTATGGCTACACCTTC | CAYKGSNYGYTF
NA | TRBJ2-7 | TRBV5-6 | NA | TGTGCCAGCAGCTTGGGTCAGACGATCTACGAGCAGTACTTC | CASSLGQTIYEQYF